This T cell receptor (beta chain) stems from a study of blood T cell repertoires in COVID-19 (dated by TCRdb to 2020 to 2022). Notes on the research overall: Samples from collaborators originated in the United States, Italy and Spain and spanned both the acute and convalescent phases of COVID-19. Where available, HLA class I and class II types were taken from metadata supplied by the sample provider and were not determined by assay-based typing. Nearly every sample came with metadata listing a de-identified subject ID, COVID-19 status, age in years and sex. The prospective study material was composed of cDNA or gDNA derived from T cells, B-cell-depleted T cells, or PBMCs. The repertoires were made available in a free public database intended to serve as a resource for research on the immune response to SARS-CoV-2. Subjects who had been exposed to COVID-19, were actively infected with it, or had recovered from it provided the deeply sampled blood TCRbeta repertoires that made up the dataset. The samples were drawn from the first 160 participants of the ongoing ImmuneRACE study and from 950 to 1,500 subjects provided by 6 global collaborators.

Comment on this clone: Its antigen specificity is not known. No much larger clone exists at a distance of one base, and base qualities are not known.

Collaborating institutions collected whole blood in K2EDTA tubes following their own protocols. For TCRbeta analysis, collaborators shipped samples in one of three forms: frozen whole blood, isolated PBMCs, or DNA extracted from either of those sample types. Broader findings and caveats from the paper: The quantity of clinical and demographic metadata differed by source and by participant and was supplied without curation.

V loses 0 bases, J loses 7 bases, and the germline ends lie 20 bases apart. The germline V gene sets CDR1 to SGHRS and CDR2 to YFSETQ. There are 16 amino acids in the CDR3, from cysteine to phenylalanine inclusive. Only the CDR3 region is kept as DNA, spanning 48 bases read in frame from base 1. The immunoSEQ Assay, a bias-controlled multiplex PCR, was used to amplify TCRbeta CDR3 regions from genomic DNA. Per the authors' processing: Within the assay, amplification of reference gene primers was used to estimate how many nucleated cells each sample contained. To quantify the absolute abundance of each unique TCRbeta CDR3 rearrangement, sequence reads were collapsed and filtered. For each sample, productive Simpson clonality was calculated as the square root of Simpson's diversity index across productive rearrangements. This is the immuneACCESS table as TCRdb keeps it, with only in-frame sequences that have V and J called. A part of the clones is gone; compared with another copy, unresolved V genes explain less than half, and the rest is unexplained. That table furnishes V, J and clone size, whereas the DNA furnished D and trimming. This sample has under 300,000 clones in its table, and approximately 80% of those were observed once. Of the sample, approximately 10% is held by the ten largest clones.

Recombination connected TRBV5-1 to TRBJ2-7; 6 matching bases give a weak D call of TRBD1. This clonotype originated in a woman older than 75 with acute or convalescent COVID-19. The material sequenced was peripheral blood. The DNA is TGCGCCAGCAGCTTGGAGACAGGACGCCTTTCGATGGAGCAGTACTTC. The translation is CASSLETGRLSMEQYF.